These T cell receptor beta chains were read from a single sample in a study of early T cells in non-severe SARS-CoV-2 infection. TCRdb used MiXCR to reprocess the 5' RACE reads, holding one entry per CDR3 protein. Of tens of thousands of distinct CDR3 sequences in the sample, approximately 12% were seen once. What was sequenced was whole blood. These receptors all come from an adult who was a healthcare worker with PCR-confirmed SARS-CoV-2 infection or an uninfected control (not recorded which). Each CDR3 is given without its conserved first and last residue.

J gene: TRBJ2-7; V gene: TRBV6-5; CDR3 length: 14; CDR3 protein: ASSYSLGQGAYEQY
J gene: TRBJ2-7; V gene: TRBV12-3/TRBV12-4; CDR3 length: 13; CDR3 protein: ASRPTSGGAYEQY
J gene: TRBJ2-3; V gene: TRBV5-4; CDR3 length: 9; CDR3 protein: ASSSQDTQY
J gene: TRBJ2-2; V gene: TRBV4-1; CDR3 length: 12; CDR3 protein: ASSPSGHGGELF
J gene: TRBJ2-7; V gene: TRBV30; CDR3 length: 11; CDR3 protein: AWGRYREGEQY
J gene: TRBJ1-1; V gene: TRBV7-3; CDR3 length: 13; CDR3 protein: ASSLWGQGGTEAF
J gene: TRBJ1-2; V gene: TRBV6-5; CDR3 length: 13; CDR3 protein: ASRPGQGSHYGYT
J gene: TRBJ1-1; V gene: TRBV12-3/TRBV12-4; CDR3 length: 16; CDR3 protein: ASSLTWSVRRTRTEAF
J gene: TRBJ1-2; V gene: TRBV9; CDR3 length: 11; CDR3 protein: ASKGGRGNGYT
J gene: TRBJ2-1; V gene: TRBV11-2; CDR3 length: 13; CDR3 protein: ASNPPSGRGNEQF
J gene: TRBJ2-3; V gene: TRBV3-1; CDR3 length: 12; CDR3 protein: ASSSRDRADTQY
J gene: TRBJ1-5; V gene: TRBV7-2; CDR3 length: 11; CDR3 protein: ASSTGRNQPQH
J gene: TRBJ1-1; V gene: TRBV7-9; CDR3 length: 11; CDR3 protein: ASSLDAGRQAF
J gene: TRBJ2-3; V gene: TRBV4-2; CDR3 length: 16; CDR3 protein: ASSQDLLAGTGSDTQY
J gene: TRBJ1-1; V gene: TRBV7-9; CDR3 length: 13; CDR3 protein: ASSPLQGQNTEAF
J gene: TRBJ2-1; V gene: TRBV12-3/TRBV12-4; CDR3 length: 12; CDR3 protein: ASRTGTRISEQF
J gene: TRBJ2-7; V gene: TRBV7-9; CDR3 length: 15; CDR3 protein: ASSLAKTSGLSYEQY
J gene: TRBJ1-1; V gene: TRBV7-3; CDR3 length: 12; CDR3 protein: ASSFATGGTEAF
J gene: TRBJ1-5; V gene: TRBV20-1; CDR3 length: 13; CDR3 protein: SASVPGGHNQPQH
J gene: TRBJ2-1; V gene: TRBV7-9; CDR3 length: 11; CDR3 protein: ASSPAIYNEQF
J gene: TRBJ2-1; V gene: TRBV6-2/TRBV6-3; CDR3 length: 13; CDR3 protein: ASTTRSQSYNEQF
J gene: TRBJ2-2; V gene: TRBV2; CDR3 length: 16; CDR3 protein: ASSVFGPGPGGTGELF
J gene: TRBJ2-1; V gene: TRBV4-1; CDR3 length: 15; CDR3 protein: ASSQVGGRHGRDEQF
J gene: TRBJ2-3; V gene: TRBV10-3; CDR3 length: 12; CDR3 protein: AIRQGVGTDTQY
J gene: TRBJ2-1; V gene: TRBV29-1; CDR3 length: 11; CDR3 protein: SVPGSFYTEQF
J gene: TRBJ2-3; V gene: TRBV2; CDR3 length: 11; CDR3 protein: ASSGRTSGEQY
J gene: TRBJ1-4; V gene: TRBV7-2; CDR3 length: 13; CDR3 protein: ASSWDRGFNEKLF
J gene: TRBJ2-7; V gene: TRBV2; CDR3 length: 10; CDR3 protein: ASWAGDYEQY
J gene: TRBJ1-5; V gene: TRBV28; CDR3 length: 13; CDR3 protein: ASSLKTVSNQPQH
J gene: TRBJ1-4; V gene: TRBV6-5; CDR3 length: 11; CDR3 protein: ASRVGDRGKLF
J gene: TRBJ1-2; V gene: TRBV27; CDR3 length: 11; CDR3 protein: ASSSTGINGYT
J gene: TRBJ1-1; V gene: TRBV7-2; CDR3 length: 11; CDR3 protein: ASSQPVNTEAF
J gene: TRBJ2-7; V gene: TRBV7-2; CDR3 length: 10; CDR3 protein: ASSLDRGEQY
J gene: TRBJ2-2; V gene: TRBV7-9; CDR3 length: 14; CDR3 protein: ASSLAGGADTGELF
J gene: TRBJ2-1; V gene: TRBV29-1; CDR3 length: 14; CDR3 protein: SVDRKSGRQANEQF
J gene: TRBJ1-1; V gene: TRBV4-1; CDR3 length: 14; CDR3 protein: ASSHGGRGRNTEAF
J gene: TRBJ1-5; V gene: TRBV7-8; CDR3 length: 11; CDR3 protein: ASSLGWDQPQH
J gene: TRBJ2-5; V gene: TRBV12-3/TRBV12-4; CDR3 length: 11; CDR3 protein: ASSLRQGETQY
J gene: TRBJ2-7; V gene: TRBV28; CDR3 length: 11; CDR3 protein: ASSLNGYYEQY
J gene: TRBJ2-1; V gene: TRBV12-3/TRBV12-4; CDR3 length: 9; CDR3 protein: ASRDLNEQF
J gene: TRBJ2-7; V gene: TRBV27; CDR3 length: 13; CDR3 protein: ASSPIWGKGYEQY
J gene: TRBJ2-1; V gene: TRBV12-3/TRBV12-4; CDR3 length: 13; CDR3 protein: ASSQDSRPYNEQF
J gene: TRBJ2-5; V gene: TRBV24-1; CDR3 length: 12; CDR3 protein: ATSPGRAQETQY
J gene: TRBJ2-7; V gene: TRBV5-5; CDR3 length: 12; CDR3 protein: ASSFQGNTYEQY
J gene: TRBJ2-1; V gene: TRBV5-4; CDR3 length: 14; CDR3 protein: ASSDGTSGYYNEQF
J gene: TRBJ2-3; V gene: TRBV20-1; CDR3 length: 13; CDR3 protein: SARLVEYSTDTQY
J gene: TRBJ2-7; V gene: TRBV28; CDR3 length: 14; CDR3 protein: ATQFTLAASSYEQY
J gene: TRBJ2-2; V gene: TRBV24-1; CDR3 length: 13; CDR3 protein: ATSGRGANTGELF
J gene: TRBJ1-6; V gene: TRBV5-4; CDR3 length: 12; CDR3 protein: ASSERTINSPLH
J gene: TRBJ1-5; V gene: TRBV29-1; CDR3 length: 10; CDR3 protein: SVRAPGDNQH
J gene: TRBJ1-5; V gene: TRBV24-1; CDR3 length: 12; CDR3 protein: ATSDYNFNQPQH
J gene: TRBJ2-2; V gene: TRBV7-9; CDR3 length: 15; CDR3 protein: ASSRTSGGANTGELF
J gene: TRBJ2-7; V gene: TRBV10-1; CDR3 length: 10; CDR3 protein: ASSARGAEQY
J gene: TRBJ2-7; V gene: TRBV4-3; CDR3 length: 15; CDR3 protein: ASSQEYRKATVYEQY
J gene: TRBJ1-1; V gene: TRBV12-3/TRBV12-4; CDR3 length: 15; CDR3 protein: ASSRGPGQTMNTEAF
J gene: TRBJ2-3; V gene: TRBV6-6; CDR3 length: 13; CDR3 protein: ASSYGATGTDTQY
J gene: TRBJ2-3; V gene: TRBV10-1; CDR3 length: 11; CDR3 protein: ASSESTTDTQY